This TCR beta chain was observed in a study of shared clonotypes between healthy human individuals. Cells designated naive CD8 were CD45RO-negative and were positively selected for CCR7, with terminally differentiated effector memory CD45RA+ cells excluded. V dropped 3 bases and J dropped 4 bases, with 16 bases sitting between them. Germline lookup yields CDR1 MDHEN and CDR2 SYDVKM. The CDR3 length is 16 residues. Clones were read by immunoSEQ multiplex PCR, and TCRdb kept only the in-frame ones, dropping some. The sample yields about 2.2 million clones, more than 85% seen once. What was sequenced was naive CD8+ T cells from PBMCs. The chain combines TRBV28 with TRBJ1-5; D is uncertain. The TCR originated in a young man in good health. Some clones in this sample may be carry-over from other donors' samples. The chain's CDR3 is CASSLAHPMGNQPQHF. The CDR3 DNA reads TGTGCCAGCAGTTTGGCCCATCCGATGGGGAATCAGCCCCAGCATTTT. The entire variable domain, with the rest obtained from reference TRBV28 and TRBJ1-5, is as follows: DVKVTQSSRYLVKRTGEKVFLECVQDMDHENMFWYRQDPGLGLRLIYFSYDVKMKEKGDIPEGYSVSREKKERFSLILESASTNQTSMYLCASSLAHPMGNQPQHFGDGTRLSIL.